This TCR beta chain was found in a study of regulatory T cells in long-lasting Graves disease. Study overall: Positive TSH receptor antibodies alongside over 5 years of antithyroid drugs were what marked Graves' disease as persistent.

Sample time point: persistent/refractory GD, antithyroid drugs over 5 years with positive TRAb. Generation of the TCR library employed RNA extracted from PBMCs. Library construction for TCR beta used iRepertoire HTBI primers and Arm-PCR of CDR3 regions. TCRdb analysed the multiplex PCR reads with MiXCR anew, one entry per CDR3 protein. Here the sample spans more than 300,000 distinct CDR3 sequences, approximately 25% being singletons. CDR3 size: 13 residues. Germline values: CDR1 ENHRY, CDR2 SYGVKD. The V and J ends lost 7 bases and 3 bases respectively, with 12 bases between them. This clonotype was detected only a few times.

The sequence was obtained from a woman between 40 and 50 years old with Graves disease. This rearrangement joins TRBV10-3 to TRBJ1-1, with D uncertain. The sequenced sample was peripheral blood mononuclear cells (PBMCs), obtained when the disease was refractory, from a patient treated with antithyroid drugs. The CDR3 coding sequence is TGTGCCATCACGGACGGGAGAGACACTGAAGCTTTCTTT. Its protein product is CAITDGRDTEAFF.